Below are 29 T cell receptor beta chains sequenced from a single sample in a study of shared clonotypes between healthy human individuals (dated by TCRdb to between 2020 and 2021). For the CD8 naive samples, CD45RO-negative cells were positively selected for CCR7, yielding a CD45RA+CCR7+ population from which TemRA cells were excluded. The library was obtained by the immunoSEQ multiplex PCR assay. TCRdb limited this immuneACCESS table to in-frame rearrangements with V and J called. A share of clones is missing; checked studies link under half to unresolved V genes, and the rest is unexplained. Here the sample has about 800,000 clones; approximately 97% occur a single time. The ten largest account for less than 0.25% of the sample. The sample was naive CD8+ T cells sorted from blood. The sample's cell subset or site label is to be understood as: CD45RA+CCR7+. The origin of the receptors is a man aged 25 to 40 in good health.

This chain joins TRBV5-4 and TRBJ1-5, with a tentative D call TRBD1 (5 bases). This CDR3 spans 15 amino acids. Germline CDR1 reads SGHNT; CDR2 reads YYREEE (reference sequence). Trimming left V 0 bases short and J 4 bases short, with 11 bases between. The CDR3 protein is CASSLGAGMNQPQHF. The CDR3 nucleotides are TGTGCCAGCAGCTTGGGTGCAGGGATGAATCAGCCCCAGCATTTT.

Only one count was recorded for this clone. J is TRBJ1-2 and V is TRBV28; TRBD1 aligns across 8 bases. Germline V gene lookup returns CDR1 MDHEN and CDR2 SYDVKM. There are 13 residues in the CDR3. With 3 bases clipped from V and 4 bases from J, the junction kept 1 base outside the gene matches. CDR3 bases: TGTGCCAGCAGTTTTCAGGGGGCCTATGGCTACACCTTC. The encoded protein is CASSFQGAYGYTF.

The chain links TRBV7-9 to TRBJ2-7, with no clear D. Germline V gives CDR1 SEHNR, CDR2 FQNEAQ (reference sequence). The germline V and J ends were trimmed by 3 bases and 0 bases, with 9 bases remaining between them. The CDR3 is made up of 14 amino acids. CDR3 nucleotide sequence: TGTGCCAGCAGCTTCCAACAGATCTCCTACGAGCAGTACTTC. It codes for CASSFQQISYEQYF.

CDR3 in amino acids: CASSQFRGSEGKLFF. The CDR3 DNA reads as TGTGCCAGCAGCCAATTTCGTGGGTCAGAGGGAAAACTGTTTTTT. The gene calls are TRBV16 and TRBJ1-4; D gene uncertain. Germline V gene lookup returns CDR1 KGHSY and CDR2 FQNENV. Trimming cost V 1 base and J 10 bases, with 16 bases left between them. The CDR3 has 15 amino acids. Using reference TRBV16 and TRBJ1-4 for the parts outside the CDR3, the full variable domain is GEEVAQTPKHLVRGEGQKAKLYCAPIKGHSYVFWYQQVLKNEFKFLISFQNENVFDETGMPKERFSAKCLPNSPCSLEIQATKLEDSAVYFCASSQFRGSEGKLFFGSGTQLSVL.

The J gene is TRBJ2-5, the V gene TRBV6-5; tentative D call: TRBD1 (6 bases). Trimming took off 6 bases at V and 4 bases at J, with 18 bases between the two ends. This CDR3 spans 15 amino acids. The germline V gene encodes CDR1 MNHEY and CDR2 SVGAGI. The CDR3 region is CASSPGEVMRETQYF. CDR3 nucleotide sequence: TGTGCCAGCAGCCCAGGGGAAGTGATGCGAGAGACCCAGTACTTC.

The CDR3 region has the DNA TGCGCCAGCAGCCAGAAGACAGGGGAGCAAACTGAAGCTTTCTTT. Protein sequence: CASSQKTGEQTEAFF. This sequence joins TRBV4-3 and TRBJ1-1, with 8 bases aligning to TRBD1. The CDR3 runs 15 residues. CDR1 and CDR2 (germline): LGHNA, YSLEER. The J segment lost 5 bases and the V segment lost 3 bases, leaving 8 bases of the junction unmatched.

V usage is TRBV5-4 and J usage is TRBJ2-1; possibly TRBD1 or TRBD2 for D (5 bases each). Looked up from germline, CDR1 is SGHNT and CDR2 is YYREEE (reference sequence). CDR3 size: 14 residues. Trimming left V 4 bases short and J 7 bases short, with 15 bases between. The CDR3 reads CASSPHGRENEQFF. The DNA of the CDR3 is TGTGCCAGCAGCCCGCACGGCAGGGAGAATGAGCAGTTCTTC.

V and J are TRBV6-6 and TRBJ1-2, with 7 positions matching TRBD1. CDR1 MNHNY and CDR2 SVGAGI come from the germline V gene (reference sequence). V shed 4 bases and J 4 bases; nucleotides not matched to a gene: 9. The length of the CDR3 is 15 residues. The CDR3 DNA follows: TGTGCCAGCAGTTCGATTGAGACAGGGCCCTATGGCTACACCTTC. This codes for CASSSIETGPYGYTF.

Only one count was recorded for this clone. The rearrangement links TRBV6-5 to TRBJ1-3; D gene uncertain. V lost 4 bases and J 0 bases, leaving 10 bases between the germline ends. The length of the CDR3 is 15 residues. CDR1 is MNHEY and CDR2 is SVGAGI in the germline V gene. The CDR3 region has the DNA TGTGCCAGCAGTTTGGACGGAAGCTCTGGAAACACCATATATTTT. The encoded protein is CASSLDGSSGNTIYF.

The rearrangement uses TRBV27 and TRBJ2-7, with 9 bases lining up with TRBD1. Trimming at V came to 4 bases and at J to 4 bases, leaving 5 bases not matched to a gene. CDR1 is MNHEY and CDR2 is SMNVEV in the germline V gene (reference sequence). The CDR3 sequence is 14 residues long. The CDR3 DNA reads TGTGCCAGCAGTTCCCGGGACAGGGAATACGAGCAGTACTTC. Its translation is CASSSRDREYEQYF.

V is TRBV5-5 and J is TRBJ2-7; 9 bases are a match to TRBD1. V shed 2 bases, J shed 3 bases, and the junction held 6 bases outside the gene matches. Germline assignment: CDR1 SGHKS and CDR2 YYEKEE (reference sequence). CDR3 length: 15 amino acids. As DNA, the CDR3 is TGTGCCAGCAGCTTAACAGGGGGCTCGGGCTACGAGCAGTACTTC. Amino acid sequence: CASSLTGGSGYEQYF.

In the case of this clone: Additional DNA sequences in this sample encode the identical CDR3. The chain is built from TRBV9 and TRBJ2-3; D is undetermined. Looked up from germline, CDR1 is SGDLS and CDR2 is YYNGEE. Between the trimmed V and J ends, which lost 5 bases and 0 bases, there was a span of 4 bases. The CDR3 loop spans 12 amino acids. The CDR3 nucleotides are TGTGCCAGCAGTTCTAGCACAGATACGCAGTATTTT. This gives the protein CASSSSTDTQYF.

This rearrangement joins TRBV5-4 to TRBJ2-2; 7 nucleotides line up with TRBD1. Germline lookup yields CDR1 SGHNT and CDR2 YYREEE (reference sequence). The length of the CDR3 is 15 residues. After removal of 0 bases from V and 5 bases from J, the junction contained 4 bases not matched to a gene. For the CDR3, the DNA is TGTGCCAGCAGCTTGGTAACAGGGGCAACCGGGGAGCTGTTTTTT. Its protein is CASSLVTGATGELFF.

As concerns this clone: Distinct nucleotide sequences in the sample also encode this CDR3. The V call is TRBV29-1, the J call TRBJ1-1; D gene ambiguous. The CDR3 totals 12 residues. In germline, CDR1 is SQVTM, CDR2 ANQGSEA. V gave up 4 bases and J gave up 3 bases, with 9 bases separating them. The CDR3 loop reads CSVVGGDTEAFF. The CDR3 DNA follows: TGCAGCGTTGTAGGCGGAGACACTGAAGCTTTCTTT.

This chain links TRBV13 with TRBJ1-1, with no clear D. The CDR3 consists of 13 residues. V lost 8 bases to trimming and J lost 2 bases, with 12 bases between them. Germline values: CDR1 PRHDT, CDR2 FYEKMQ (reference sequence). Here the CDR3 reads CASHEEFNTEAFF. The CDR3 bases are TGTGCCAGCCACGAAGAGTTCAACACTGAAGCTTTCTTT.

This chain joins TRBV5-5 and TRBJ2-5, with D maybe TRBD2 (6 bases). Germline values: CDR1 SGHKS, CDR2 YYEKEE (reference sequence). The CDR3 is 14 amino acids. The germline V and J ends were trimmed by 3 bases and 7 bases, with 16 bases remaining between them. The CDR3 DNA reads as TGTGCCAGCAGCTCTAGAGGAGGGCCAGGGACCCAGTACTTC. It codes for CASSSRGGPGTQYF.

The gene calls are TRBV27 and TRBJ2-7, with D unresolved. This CDR3 is 15 amino acids long. Trimming took off 7 bases at V and 5 bases at J, with 21 bases between the two ends. The V gene's germline CDR1 is MNHEY and CDR2 SMNVEV (reference sequence). CDR3 in DNA: TGTGCCAGCACCCCCCGCTCGGGCGGATGGGACGAGCAGTACTTC. Translated: CASTPRSGGWDEQYF.

V is TRBV2 and J is TRBJ2-1; 10 nucleotides align to TRBD2. The germline V gene has CDR1 SNHLY and CDR2 FYNNEI. The CDR3 runs to 15 residues. Losses at the gene ends were 6 bases for V and 7 bases for J; bases not matched to a gene: 9. In DNA form, the CDR3 reads TGTGCCAGCAGGAGCGGACTAGCGGTACCGAATGAGCAGTTCTTC. It yields the protein CASRSGLAVPNEQFF.

The gene calls are TRBV6-5 and TRBJ2-7; D might be TRBD2 (6 bases). The CDR3 covers 15 residues. V lost 2 bases to trimming and J lost 2 bases, with 13 bases between them. The germline V gene encodes CDR1 MNHEY and CDR2 SVGAGI. The DNA for the CDR3 is TGTGCCAGCAGTTACCCACGTGGCGGGACCTACGAGCAGTACTTC. This encodes CASSYPRGGTYEQYF.

V and J are TRBV11-1 and TRBJ2-1; 7 nucleotides match TRBD2. Germline CDR1 and CDR2: SGHAT and FQDESV (reference sequence). This CDR3 is built from 15 residues. With 6 bases clipped from V and 0 bases from J, the junction kept 5 bases outside the gene matches. DNA for the CDR3: TGTGCCAGCAGGTCACTAGCGAACTCCTACAATGAGCAGTTCTTC. It codes for CASRSLANSYNEQFF.

The genes are TRBV4-3 and TRBJ2-7, with D uncertain. This CDR3 is 18 amino acids long. Germline V gene lookup returns CDR1 LGHNA and CDR2 YSLEER. Trimming shortened V by 0 bases and J by 2 bases, and 20 bases separated the two germline ends. DNA of the CDR3: TGCGCCAGCAGCCAAGATCTTTCGATGATTAGCCTCCCCTACGAGCAGTACTTC. Translation: CASSQDLSMISLPYEQYF.

The chain joins TRBV4-2 to TRBJ1-3; D unclear. Germline V CDR1 and CDR2: LGHNA, YNFKEQ. The CDR3 has 15 residues. With 5 bases removed from V and 4 bases from J, the gap between germline ends came to 15 bases. The CDR3 protein is CASSAAASRGNTIYF. In DNA, the CDR3 is TGTGCCAGCAGCGCGGCCGCCTCAAGAGGAAACACCATATATTTT.

The genes are TRBV9 and TRBJ2-2; 8 nucleotides agree with TRBD1. CDR1 is SGDLS and CDR2 is YYNGEE in the germline V gene. With V trimmed by 3 bases and J by 2 bases, 12 bases remained unmatched. CDR3 length equals 18 residues. CDR3 sequence: CASSANYLGQVNTGELFF. In DNA, the CDR3 is TGTGCCAGCAGCGCCAACTACCTGGGACAGGTTAACACCGGGGAGCTGTTTTTT.

This chain uses TRBV27 with TRBJ2-7; 9 bases are a match to TRBD2. CDR1 and CDR2 from the germline V gene are MNHEY and SMNVEV (reference sequence). CDR3 length: 17 residues. V gave up 5 bases and J gave up 3 bases; unmatched junction bases: 14. The CDR3 DNA reads TGTGCCAGCAGTCTATTCGGGGGGAGCGGGAGGAGCTACGAGCAGTACTTC. It translates to CASSLFGGSGRSYEQYF.

The V and J genes are TRBV11-2 and TRBJ2-7; D remains ambiguous. Trimming left V 6 bases short and J 5 bases short, with 20 bases between. Germline CDR1 reads SGHAT; CDR2 reads FQNNGV. The CDR3 is 15 amino acids. DNA for the CDR3: TGTGCCAGCAGGCCTGAAGTCATCCGGACGGACGAGCAGTACTTC. Translation: CASRPEVIRTDEQYF.

The chain uses TRBV11-2 and TRBJ2-2, with D uncertain. CDR3 length: 12 residues. Between the trimmed V and J ends, which lost 3 bases and 7 bases, there was a span of 6 bases. The germline CDR1 and CDR2 sequences are SGHAT and FQNNGV. CDR3 sequence (DNA): TGTGCCAGCAGCTTTAGGGTCGGGGAGCTGTTTTTT. As protein: CASSFRVGELFF.

The chain carries TRBV5-4 and TRBJ2-7; the match to TRBD2 covers 7 bases. Germline lookup yields CDR1 SGHNT and CDR2 YYREEE (reference sequence). The CDR3 has 15 amino acids. The junction had 6 bases not matched to a gene; V was cut back by 3 bases and J by 0 bases. CDR3 sequence: CASSSPGLSSYEQYF. DNA of the CDR3: TGTGCCAGCAGCTCCCCGGGACTATCCTCCTACGAGCAGTACTTC.

J is TRBJ2-1 and V is TRBV5-1, with 7 bases fitting TRBD1. The junction had 6 bases not matched to a gene; V was cut back by 0 bases and J by 0 bases. The germline V gene encodes CDR1 SGHRS and CDR2 YFSETQ. The CDR3 has 17 amino acids. The CDR3 bases are TGCGCCAGCAGCTTGGCCCTAGGGGACAGCTCCTACAATGAGCAGTTCTTC. As protein: CASSLALGDSSYNEQFF.

V usage is TRBV7-8 and J usage is TRBJ2-3, with unresolved D. Germline lookup yields CDR1 SGHVS and CDR2 FQNEAQ. CDR3 length equals 14 residues. Trimming left V 3 bases short and J 1 base short, with 8 bases between. The CDR3 sequence is CASSLFQRTDTQYF. DNA for the CDR3: TGTGCCAGCAGCTTGTTCCAGCGCACAGATACGCAGTATTTT. Together with reference TRBV7-8 and TRBJ2-3, the CDR3 gives the full variable domain: GAGVSQSPRYKVAKRGQDVALRCDPISGHVSLFWYQQALGQGPEFLTYFQNEAQLDKSGLPSDRFFAERPEGSVSTLKIQRTQQEDSAVYLCASSLFQRTDTQYFGPGTRLTVL.